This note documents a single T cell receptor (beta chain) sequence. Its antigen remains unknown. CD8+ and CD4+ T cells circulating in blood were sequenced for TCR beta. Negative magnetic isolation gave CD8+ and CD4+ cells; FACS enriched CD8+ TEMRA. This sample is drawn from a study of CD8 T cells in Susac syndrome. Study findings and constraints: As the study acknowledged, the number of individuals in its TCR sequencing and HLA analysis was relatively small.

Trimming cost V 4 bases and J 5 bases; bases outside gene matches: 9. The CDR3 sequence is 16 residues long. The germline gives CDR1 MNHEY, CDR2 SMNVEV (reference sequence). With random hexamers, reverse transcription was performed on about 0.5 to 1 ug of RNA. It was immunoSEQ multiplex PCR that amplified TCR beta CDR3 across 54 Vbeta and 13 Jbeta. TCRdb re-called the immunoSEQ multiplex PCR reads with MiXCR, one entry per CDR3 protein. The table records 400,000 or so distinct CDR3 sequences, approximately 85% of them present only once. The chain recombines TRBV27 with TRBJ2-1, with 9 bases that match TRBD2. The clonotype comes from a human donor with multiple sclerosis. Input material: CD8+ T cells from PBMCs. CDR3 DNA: TGTGCCAGCAGTTCGCTAGCGGGAACGGGTGACAATGAGCAGTTCTTC. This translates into CASSSLAGTGDNEQFF.